The T cell receptor (beta chain) under discussion was sequenced for a study of cytomegalovirus exposure and HLA in healthy donors. At the level of the study: Across about 400 genotyped donors, around 80% landed in the Caucasian-associated ancestry cluster.

Germline V CDR1 and CDR2: MDHEN, SYDVKM. The CDR3 is 17 amino acids. V gave up 2 bases and J gave up 7 bases, with 23 bases separating them. PCR used 60 Vbeta primers and 13 Jbeta primers. Data came from immunoSEQ multiplex PCR; TCRdb stores just in-frame clones and leaves some out. The sample contains about 180,000 clones, around 80% of which appear only once. This receptor was taken from a woman in her sixties or seventies in good health and CMV-seropositive. The genes are TRBV28 and TRBJ1-2; D gene uncertain. Input material: PBMCs. The CDR3 DNA sequence: TGTGCCAGCAGTTTAGGAGGTGGGCTGTTAATCACCGGTGGCTACACCTTC. Its protein product is CASSLGGGLLITGGYTF.